The sample holds one count of the clone carrying this T cell receptor (beta chain). The entry originates in a study of blood T cell repertoires in COVID-19. About the study: Acute and convalescent COVID-19 specimens originated in the United States, Italy and Spain. Sources were T cells, B-cell-depleted T cells, or PBMCs; the material itself was cDNA or gDNA.

Trimming removed 1 base at V and 3 bases at J, with 7 bases between. The CDR3 has 14 residues. Germline assignment: CDR1 MGHDK and CDR2 SYGVNS. Clones were read by immunoSEQ multiplex PCR, and TCRdb kept only the in-frame ones, dropping some. This sample carries hundreds of thousands of clones, 89% of them seen once, and the ten largest clones take about an eighth. The clonotype was recovered from a woman aged 60-75 years with acute or convalescent COVID-19. V usage is TRBV25-1 and J usage is TRBJ1-5, with a possible D match to TRBD1 (5 bases). The source material was peripheral blood. The CDR3 region is CASSEWGDNQPQHF. The CDR3 bases are TGTGCCAGCAGTGAATGGGGGGACAATCAGCCCCAGCATTTT.